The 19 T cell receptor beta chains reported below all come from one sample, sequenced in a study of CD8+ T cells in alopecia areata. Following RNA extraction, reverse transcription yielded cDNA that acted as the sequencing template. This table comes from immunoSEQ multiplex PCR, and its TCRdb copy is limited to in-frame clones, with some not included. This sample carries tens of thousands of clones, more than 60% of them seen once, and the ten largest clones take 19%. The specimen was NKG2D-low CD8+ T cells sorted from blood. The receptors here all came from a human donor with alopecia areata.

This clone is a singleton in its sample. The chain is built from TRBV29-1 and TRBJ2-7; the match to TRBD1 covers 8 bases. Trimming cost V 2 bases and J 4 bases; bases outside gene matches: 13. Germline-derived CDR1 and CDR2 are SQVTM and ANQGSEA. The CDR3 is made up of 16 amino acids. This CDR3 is CSVEKATGGFLYEQYF. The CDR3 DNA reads TGCAGCGTTGAAAAGGCCACAGGGGGATTCTTGTACGAGCAGTACTTC.

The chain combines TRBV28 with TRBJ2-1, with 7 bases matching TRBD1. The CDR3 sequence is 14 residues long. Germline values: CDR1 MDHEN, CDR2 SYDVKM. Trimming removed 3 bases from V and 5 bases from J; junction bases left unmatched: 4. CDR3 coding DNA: TGTGCCAGCAGTTTTTGGACAGGCGACAATGAGCAGTTCTTC. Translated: CASSFWTGDNEQFF.

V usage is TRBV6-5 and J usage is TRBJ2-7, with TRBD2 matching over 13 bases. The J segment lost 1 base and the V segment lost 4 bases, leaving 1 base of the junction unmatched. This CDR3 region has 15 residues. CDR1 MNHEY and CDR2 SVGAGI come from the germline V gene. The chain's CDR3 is CASSWTSGGSYEQYF. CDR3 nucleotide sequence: TGTGCCAGCAGTTGGACTAGCGGGGGATCCTACGAGCAGTACTTC.

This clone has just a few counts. The CDR3: CASSQVAGLGNIQYF. CDR3 bases: TGCGCCAGCAGCCAAGTTGCAGGGCTGGGGAACATTCAGTACTTC. The chain links TRBV4-1 to TRBJ2-4; a weak D match, TRBD1 (5 bases). In germline, CDR1 is MGHRA, CDR2 YSYEKL. This CDR3 has 15 amino acids. Trimming left V 1 base short and J 7 bases short, with 14 bases between.

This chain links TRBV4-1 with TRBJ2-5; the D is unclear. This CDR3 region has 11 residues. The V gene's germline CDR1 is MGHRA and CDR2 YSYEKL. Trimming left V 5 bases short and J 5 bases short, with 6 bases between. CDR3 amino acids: CASSGVETQYF. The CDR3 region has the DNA TGCGCCAGCAGCGGGGTGGAGACCCAGTACTTC.

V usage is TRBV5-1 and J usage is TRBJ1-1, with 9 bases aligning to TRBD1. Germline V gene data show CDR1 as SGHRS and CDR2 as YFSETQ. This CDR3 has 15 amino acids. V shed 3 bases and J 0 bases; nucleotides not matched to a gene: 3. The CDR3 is CASSWGQGMNTEAFF. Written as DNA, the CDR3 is TGCGCCAGCAGCTGGGGACAGGGTATGAACACTGAAGCTTTCTTT.

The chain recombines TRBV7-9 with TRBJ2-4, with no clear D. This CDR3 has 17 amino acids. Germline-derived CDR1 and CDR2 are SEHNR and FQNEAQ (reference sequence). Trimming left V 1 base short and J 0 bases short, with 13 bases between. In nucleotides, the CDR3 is TGTGCCAGCAGCTTAGTAACCGAAGGGATAGCCAAAAACATTCAGTACTTC. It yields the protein CASSLVTEGIAKNIQYF.

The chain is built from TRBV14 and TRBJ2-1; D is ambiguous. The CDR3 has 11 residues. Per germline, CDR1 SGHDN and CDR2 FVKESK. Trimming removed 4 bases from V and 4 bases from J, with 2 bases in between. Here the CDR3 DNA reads TGTGCCAGCAGCCTATACAATGAGCAGTTCTTC. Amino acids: CASSLYNEQFF.

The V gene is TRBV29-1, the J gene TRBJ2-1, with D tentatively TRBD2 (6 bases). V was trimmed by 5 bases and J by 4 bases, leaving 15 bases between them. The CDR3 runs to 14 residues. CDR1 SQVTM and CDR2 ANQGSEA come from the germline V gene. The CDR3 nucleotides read TGCAGCGTTCCTTTCGGGCGGGATTACAATGAGCAGTTCTTC. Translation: CSVPFGRDYNEQFF.

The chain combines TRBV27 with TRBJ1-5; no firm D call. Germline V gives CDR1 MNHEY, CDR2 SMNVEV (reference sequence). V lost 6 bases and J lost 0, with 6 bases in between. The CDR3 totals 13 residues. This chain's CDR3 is CASRQYSNQPQHF. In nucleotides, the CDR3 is TGTGCCAGCAGACAGTATAGCAATCAGCCCCAGCATTTT.

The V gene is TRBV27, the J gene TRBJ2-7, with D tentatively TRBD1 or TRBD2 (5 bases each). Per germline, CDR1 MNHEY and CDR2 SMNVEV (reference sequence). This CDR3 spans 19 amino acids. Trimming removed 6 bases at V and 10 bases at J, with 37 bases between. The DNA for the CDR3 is TGTGCCAGCAGCACCGGGTCAGGGTCGGAACTAGACTCTCCCTGGGTACAGTACTTC. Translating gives CASSTGSGSELDSPWVQYF.

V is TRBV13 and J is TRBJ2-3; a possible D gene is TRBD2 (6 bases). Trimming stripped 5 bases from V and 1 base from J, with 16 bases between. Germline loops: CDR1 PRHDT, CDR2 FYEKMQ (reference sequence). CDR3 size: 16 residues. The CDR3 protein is CASSGGTPEGTDTQYF. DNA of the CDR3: TGTGCCAGCAGCGGAGGGACTCCTGAAGGCACAGATACGCAGTATTTT.

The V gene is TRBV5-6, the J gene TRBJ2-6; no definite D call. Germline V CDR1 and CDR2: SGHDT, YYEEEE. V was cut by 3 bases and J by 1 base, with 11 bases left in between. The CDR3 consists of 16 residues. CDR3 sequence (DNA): TGTGCCAGCAGCTCAGAGTGGTTATCTGGGGCCAACGTCCTGACTTTC. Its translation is CASSSEWLSGANVLTF.

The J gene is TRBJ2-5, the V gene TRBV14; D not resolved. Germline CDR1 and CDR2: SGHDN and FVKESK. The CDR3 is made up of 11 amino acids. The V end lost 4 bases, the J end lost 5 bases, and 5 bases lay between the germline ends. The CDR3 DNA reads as TGTGCCAGCAGCCGTGGGGAGACCCAGTACTTC. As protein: CASSRGETQYF.

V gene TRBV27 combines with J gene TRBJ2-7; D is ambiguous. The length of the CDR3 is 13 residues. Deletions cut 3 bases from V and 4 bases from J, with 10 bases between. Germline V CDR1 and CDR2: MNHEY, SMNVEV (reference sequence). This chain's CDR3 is CASSFGARYEQYF. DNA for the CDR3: TGTGCCAGCAGTTTCGGCGCCCGGTACGAGCAGTACTTC.

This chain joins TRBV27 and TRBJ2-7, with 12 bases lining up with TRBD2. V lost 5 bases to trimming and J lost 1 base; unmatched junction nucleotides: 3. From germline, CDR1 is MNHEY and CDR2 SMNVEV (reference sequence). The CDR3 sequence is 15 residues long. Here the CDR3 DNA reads TGTGCCAGCAGTGGTGGGACTAGCGGGTCCTACGAGCAGTACTTC. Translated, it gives CASSGGTSGSYEQYF.

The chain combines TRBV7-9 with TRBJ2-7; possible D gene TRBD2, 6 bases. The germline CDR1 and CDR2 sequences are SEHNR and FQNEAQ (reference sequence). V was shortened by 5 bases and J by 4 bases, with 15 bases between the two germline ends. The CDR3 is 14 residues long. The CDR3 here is CASSQGLGPYEQYF. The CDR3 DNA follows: TGTGCCAGCAGCCAGGGACTGGGACCTTACGAGCAGTACTTC. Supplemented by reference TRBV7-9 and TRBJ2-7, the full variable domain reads DTGVSQNPRHKITKRGQNVTFRCDPISEHNRLYWYRQTLGQGPEFLTYFQNEAQLEKSRLLSDRFSAERPKGSFSTLEIQRTEQGDSAMYLCASSQGLGPYEQYFGPGTRLTVT.

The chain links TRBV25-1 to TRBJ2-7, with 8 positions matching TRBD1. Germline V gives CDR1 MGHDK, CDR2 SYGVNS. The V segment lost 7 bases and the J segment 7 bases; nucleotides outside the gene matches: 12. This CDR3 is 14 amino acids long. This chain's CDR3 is CASTLSRGREEQYF. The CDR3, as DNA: TGTGCCAGCACCCTATCCAGGGGGCGAGAGGAGCAGTACTTC.

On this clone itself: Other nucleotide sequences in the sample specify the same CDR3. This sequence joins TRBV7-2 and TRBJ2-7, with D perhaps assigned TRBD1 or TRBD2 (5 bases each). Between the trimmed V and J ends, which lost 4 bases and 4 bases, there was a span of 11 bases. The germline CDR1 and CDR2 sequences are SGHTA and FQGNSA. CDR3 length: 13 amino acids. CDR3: CASSSGPGYEQYF. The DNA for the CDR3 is TGTGCCAGCAGCTCGGGACCTGGGTACGAGCAGTACTTC.